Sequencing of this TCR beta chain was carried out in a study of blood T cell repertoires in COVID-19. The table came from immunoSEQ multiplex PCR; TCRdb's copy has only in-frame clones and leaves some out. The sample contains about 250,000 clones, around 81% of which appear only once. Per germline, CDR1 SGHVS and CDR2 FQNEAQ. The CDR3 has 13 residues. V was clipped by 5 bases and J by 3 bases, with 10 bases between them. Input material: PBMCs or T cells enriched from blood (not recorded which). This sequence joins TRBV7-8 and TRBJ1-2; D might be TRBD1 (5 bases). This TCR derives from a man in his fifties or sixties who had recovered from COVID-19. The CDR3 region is CASSLDSDYGYTF. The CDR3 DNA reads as TGTGCCAGCAGCCTCGACAGCGACTATGGCTACACCTTC.